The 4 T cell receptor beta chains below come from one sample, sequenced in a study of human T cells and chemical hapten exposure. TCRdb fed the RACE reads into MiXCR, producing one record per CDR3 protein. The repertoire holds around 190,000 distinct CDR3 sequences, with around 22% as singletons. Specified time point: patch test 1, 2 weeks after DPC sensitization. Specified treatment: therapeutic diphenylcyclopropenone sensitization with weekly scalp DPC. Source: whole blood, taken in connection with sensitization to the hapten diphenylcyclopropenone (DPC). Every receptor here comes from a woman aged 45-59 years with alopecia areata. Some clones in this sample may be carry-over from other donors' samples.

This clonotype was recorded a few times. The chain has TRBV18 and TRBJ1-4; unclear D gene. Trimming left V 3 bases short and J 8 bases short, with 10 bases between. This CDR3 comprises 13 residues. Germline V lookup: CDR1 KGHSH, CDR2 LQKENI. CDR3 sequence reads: CASSPDAVEKLFF. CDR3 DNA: TGTGCCAGCTCACCGGACGCGGTCGAAAAACTGTTTTTT.

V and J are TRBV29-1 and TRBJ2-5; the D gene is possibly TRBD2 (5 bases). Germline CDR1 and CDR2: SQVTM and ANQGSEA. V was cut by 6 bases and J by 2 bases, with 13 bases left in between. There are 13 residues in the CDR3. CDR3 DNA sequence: TGCAGCGTCGATTTAGCGTTGCAAGAGACCCAGTACTTC. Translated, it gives CSVDLALQETQYF.

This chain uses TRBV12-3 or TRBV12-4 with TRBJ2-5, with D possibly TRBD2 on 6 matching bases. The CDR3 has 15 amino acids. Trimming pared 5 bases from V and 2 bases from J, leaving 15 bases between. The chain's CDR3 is CASSPAGQGQETQYF. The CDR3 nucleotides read TGTGCCAGCAGTCCAGCGGGCCAGGGACAAGAGACCCAGTACTTC.

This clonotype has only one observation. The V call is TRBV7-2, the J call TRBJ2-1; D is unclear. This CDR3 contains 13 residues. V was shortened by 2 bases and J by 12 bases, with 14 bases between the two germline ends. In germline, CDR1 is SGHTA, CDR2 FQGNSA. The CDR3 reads CASSLSYLVVQFF. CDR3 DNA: TGTGCCAGCAGCTTATCGTACCTTGTGGTGCAGTTCTTC.